These T cell receptor beta chains were read from a single sample in a study of OX40 agonist ivuxolimab in advanced cancers. TCRdb's copy holds only in-frame clones and misses some; the assay was immunoSEQ multiplex PCR. Here the sample spans 70,000 to 80,000 clones, nearly 95% being singletons. The source was CD4+ or CD8+ T cells sorted from blood, collected in a trial of the OX40 agonist ivuxolimab. The receptors come from an adult with an advanced solid tumor such as melanoma, head and neck, liver or kidney cancer. The CDR3 runs from the conserved cysteine through the conserved F or W. The order of the fields is clone size, D gene, V gene, J gene, CDR3 DNA, CDR3 protein. A D gene is named only where the DNA matches it firmly. A row's size may be missing; if present it is once, few, many or a size class.

abundance: .
d_gene: .
v_gene: TRBV29-1
j_gene: TRBJ2-2
CDR3nt: TGCAGCGTTGTTGGCAACACCGGGGAGCTGTTTTTT
CDR3aa: CSVVGNTGELFF

abundance: .
d_gene: TRBD1
v_gene: TRBV6-1
j_gene: TRBJ2-7
CDR3nt: TGTGCCAGCAGTGCCAGGGGGCCGTACGAGCAGTACTTC
CDR3aa: CASSARGPYEQYF

abundance: .
d_gene: .
v_gene: TRBV5-5
j_gene: TRBJ2-1
CDR3nt: TGTGCCAGCAGGCAGGAAACAGGGTCGGGCTACAATGAGCAGTTCTTC
CDR3aa: CASRQETGSGYNEQFF

abundance: once
d_gene: TRBD2
v_gene: TRBV5-1
j_gene: TRBJ2-7
CDR3nt: TGCGCCAGCAGCTTGGCTAGCGGGACAGACCCCGGTAAATTTGGATACGAGCAGTACTTC
CDR3aa: CASSLASGTDPGKFGYEQYF

abundance: .
d_gene: TRBD2
v_gene: TRBV6-5
j_gene: TRBJ2-7
CDR3nt: TGTGCCAGCAGTTACGGGGGGGTTCGCGAGCAGTACTTC
CDR3aa: CASSYGGVREQYF

abundance: .
d_gene: TRBD2
v_gene: TRBV6-1
j_gene: TRBJ2-1
CDR3nt: TGTGCCAGCAGTGAAGTAGGAGCGGGAGGACGCAATGAGCAGTTCTTC
CDR3aa: CASSEVGAGGRNEQFF

abundance: .
d_gene: .
v_gene: TRBV7-9
j_gene: TRBJ2-7
CDR3nt: TGTGCCAGCAGCTTAGCCCCGGGACACGGATCCTACGAGCAGTACTTC
CDR3aa: CASSLAPGHGSYEQYF

abundance: .
d_gene: .
v_gene: TRBV27
j_gene: TRBJ1-2
CDR3nt: TGTGCCAGCAGTTTAAAGGGGGTAATGGGAGGCTACACCTTC
CDR3aa: CASSLKGVMGGYTF

abundance: .
d_gene: TRBD1
v_gene: TRBV28
j_gene: TRBJ1-1
CDR3nt: TGTGCCAGCAGTCCCAGGGGGCACGACACTGAAGCTTTCTTT
CDR3aa: CASSPRGHDTEAFF

abundance: .
d_gene: .
v_gene: TRBV5-6
j_gene: TRBJ2-1
CDR3nt: TGTGCCAGCAGCTTGGGGGTCCAGCTCAATGAGCAGTTCTTC
CDR3aa: CASSLGVQLNEQFF

abundance: .
d_gene: .
v_gene: TRBV27
j_gene: TRBJ1-5
CDR3nt: TGTGCCAGCAGTTTAATAGGGGATCAGCCCCAGCATTTT
CDR3aa: CASSLIGDQPQHF

abundance: .
d_gene: .
v_gene: TRBV29-1
j_gene: TRBJ1-1
CDR3nt: TGCAGCGTTGAACTCATGAACACTGAAGCTTTCTTT
CDR3aa: CSVELMNTEAFF

abundance: .
d_gene: TRBD1
v_gene: TRBV5-1
j_gene: TRBJ1-1
CDR3nt: TGCGCCAGCAGCTTACAGACAGGGGACGGTACTGAAGCTTTCTTT
CDR3aa: CASSLQTGDGTEAFF

abundance: .
d_gene: .
v_gene: TRBV27
j_gene: TRBJ2-7
CDR3nt: TGTGCCAGCAGTTTCGGTCCAGCCTACGAGCAGTACTTC
CDR3aa: CASSFGPAYEQYF

abundance: .
d_gene: .
v_gene: TRBV27
j_gene: TRBJ2-5
CDR3nt: TGTGCCAGCAGTTTGGTGCAGGGGCAAGAGACCCAGTACTTC
CDR3aa: CASSLVQGQETQYF

abundance: .
d_gene: TRBD2
v_gene: TRBV27
j_gene: TRBJ2-1
CDR3nt: TGTGCCAGCAGTATTCGGACTAGCGGGGGCCTAAGTAATGAGCAGTTCTTC
CDR3aa: CASSIRTSGGLSNEQFF

abundance: .
d_gene: .
v_gene: TRBV27
j_gene: TRBJ1-1
CDR3nt: TGTGCCAGCAGCGCTGGGTGGGGCTTGAACACTGAAGCTTTCTTT
CDR3aa: CASSAGWGLNTEAFF

abundance: .
d_gene: TRBD2
v_gene: TRBV19
j_gene: TRBJ2-7
CDR3nt: TGTGCCAGTAGTATAGCCCTAGCGGGAGTGTGGGAGCAGTACTTC
CDR3aa: CASSIALAGVWEQYF

abundance: .
d_gene: TRBD1
v_gene: TRBV6-5
j_gene: TRBJ1-1
CDR3nt: TGTGCCAGCAGTTACCTTACAGGGGGCACTGAAGCTTTCTTT
CDR3aa: CASSYLTGGTEAFF

abundance: .
d_gene: TRBD2
v_gene: TRBV9
j_gene: TRBJ2-3
CDR3nt: TGTGCCAGCAGCCACCCCGTGGGCGCTAGCGGGGGGAAGCTCTTCTACACAGATACGCAGTATTTT
CDR3aa: CASSHPVGASGGKLFYTDTQYF

abundance: .
d_gene: TRBD2
v_gene: TRBV13
j_gene: TRBJ2-3
CDR3nt: TGTGCCAGCAGCTTAAATAGCGGGGGGTTCTCGGGGACGCAGTATTTT
CDR3aa: CASSLNSGGFSGTQYF

abundance: .
d_gene: .
v_gene: TRBV19
j_gene: TRBJ2-1
CDR3nt: TGTGCCAGTAGTATGAGAGGGGGGCTGGATGAGCAGTTCTTC
CDR3aa: CASSMRGGLDEQFF

abundance: .
d_gene: TRBD2
v_gene: TRBV5-1
j_gene: TRBJ2-3
CDR3nt: TGCGCCAGCAGCCGGGAGGGAGGCTATGCATTCGAGAGCACAGATACGCAGTATTTT
CDR3aa: CASSREGGYAFESTDTQYF

abundance: few
d_gene: TRBD2
v_gene: TRBV6-5
j_gene: TRBJ2-1
CDR3nt: TGTGCCAGCAGTTACCTAGCGGGAGGGGCCTACAATGAGCAGTTCTTC
CDR3aa: CASSYLAGGAYNEQFF

abundance: .
d_gene: TRBD1
v_gene: TRBV5-1
j_gene: TRBJ1-1
CDR3nt: TGCGCCAGCAGCTTGGGACAGGGAGGGGGCACTGAAGCTTTCTTT
CDR3aa: CASSLGQGGGTEAFF

abundance: .
d_gene: .
v_gene: TRBV6-5
j_gene: TRBJ1-6
CDR3nt: TGTGCCAGCAGTCCAGGGATCTCCTCACCCCTCCACTTT
CDR3aa: CASSPGISSPLHF

abundance: once
d_gene: TRBD2
v_gene: TRBV5-6
j_gene: TRBJ2-1
CDR3nt: TGTGCCAGCAGCTTTATATTAGCGGGAGTATCTAGCTCCTACAATGAGCAGTTCTTC
CDR3aa: CASSFILAGVSSSYNEQFF

abundance: .
d_gene: .
v_gene: TRBV6-1
j_gene: TRBJ1-1
CDR3nt: TGTGCCAGCAGTGAAGCAATGGGAGGAGGCACTGAAGCTTTCTTT
CDR3aa: CASSEAMGGGTEAFF

abundance: .
d_gene: .
v_gene: TRBV5-4
j_gene: TRBJ2-7
CDR3nt: TGTGCCAGCAGCATCGGGGAGTACGAGCAGTACTTC
CDR3aa: CASSIGEYEQYF

abundance: .
d_gene: .
v_gene: TRBV2
j_gene: TRBJ2-5
CDR3nt: TGTGCCAGCAGTGTTGGTGGGGCAAAAGAGACCCAGTACTTC
CDR3aa: CASSVGGAKETQYF

abundance: .
d_gene: .
v_gene: TRBV6-5
j_gene: TRBJ2-7
CDR3nt: TGTGCCAGCAGGTTGAGCGTGGGCAGCACCTACGAGCAGTACTTC
CDR3aa: CASRLSVGSTYEQYF

abundance: .
d_gene: .
v_gene: TRBV6-5
j_gene: TRBJ1-5
CDR3nt: TGTGCCAGCAGGCAACAGGGAAGCAATCAGCCCCAGCATTTT
CDR3aa: CASRQQGSNQPQHF

abundance: .
d_gene: TRBD2
v_gene: TRBV7-7
j_gene: TRBJ2-1
CDR3nt: TGTGCCAGCAGCTTAGGGTCGTTAGCGGGAGCTGTGAACAATGAGCAGTTCTTC
CDR3aa: CASSLGSLAGAVNNEQFF

abundance: .
d_gene: .
v_gene: TRBV13
j_gene: TRBJ1-4
CDR3nt: TGTGCCAGCAGCCTTTATGCGGCCCCTAATGAAAAACTGTTTTTT
CDR3aa: CASSLYAAPNEKLFF

abundance: .
d_gene: .
v_gene: TRBV29-1
j_gene: TRBJ2-5
CDR3nt: TGCAGCGTTGACCATAAACAGACCCAGTACTTC
CDR3aa: CSVDHKQTQYF

abundance: .
d_gene: .
v_gene: TRBV30
j_gene: TRBJ2-1
CDR3nt: TGTGCCTGGAGTTCTCCCTTTCGGGAGAGTGAGCAGTTCTTC
CDR3aa: CAWSSPFRESEQFF

abundance: .
d_gene: TRBD2
v_gene: TRBV2
j_gene: TRBJ2-1
CDR3nt: TGTGCCAGCAGTGACCCGACTAGCGGGAGGGCCAATGAGCAGTTCTTC
CDR3aa: CASSDPTSGRANEQFF

abundance: .
d_gene: TRBD1
v_gene: TRBV4-3
j_gene: TRBJ2-1
CDR3nt: TGCGCCAGCAGCCAGGCTTGGGACAGGGACTACAATGAGCAGTTCTTC
CDR3aa: CASSQAWDRDYNEQFF

abundance: .
d_gene: TRBD1
v_gene: TRBV2
j_gene: TRBJ2-7
CDR3nt: TGTGCCAGCTCGGGACAGGGACACGAGCAGTACTTC
CDR3aa: CASSGQGHEQYF

abundance: .
d_gene: .
v_gene: TRBV19
j_gene: TRBJ1-1
CDR3nt: TGTGCCAGTAGTATTGGGACCCTAGGGAACACTGAAGCTTTCTTT
CDR3aa: CASSIGTLGNTEAFF

abundance: .
d_gene: .
v_gene: TRBV5-4
j_gene: TRBJ2-2
CDR3nt: TGTGCCAGCAGCTTGGCCCCCCTTACCGGGGAGCTGTTTTTT
CDR3aa: CASSLAPLTGELFF

abundance: .
d_gene: .
v_gene: TRBV27
j_gene: TRBJ2-2
CDR3nt: TGTGCCAGCAGTTTATCAGGGGTGATCAACACCGGGGAGCTGTTTTTT
CDR3aa: CASSLSGVINTGELFF

abundance: .
d_gene: .
v_gene: TRBV15
j_gene: TRBJ2-3
CDR3nt: TGTGCCACCAGCGCTACCCGGACCGATACGCAGTATTTT
CDR3aa: CATSATRTDTQYF

abundance: few
d_gene: .
v_gene: TRBV6-5
j_gene: TRBJ1-1
CDR3nt: TGTGCCAGCAGTTTAGTACCCTTGAACACTGAAGCTTTCTTT
CDR3aa: CASSLVPLNTEAFF

abundance: .
d_gene: .
v_gene: TRBV9
j_gene: TRBJ2-7
CDR3nt: TGTGCCAGCAGCCCGCGGGACCCCCCTACCTACGAGCAGTACTTC
CDR3aa: CASSPRDPPTYEQYF

abundance: .
d_gene: .
v_gene: TRBV6-5
j_gene: TRBJ2-7
CDR3nt: TGTGCCAGCAGTTACTCCGGGCGCGGCGGGGCCTACGAGCAGTACTTC
CDR3aa: CASSYSGRGGAYEQYF

abundance: .
d_gene: TRBD1
v_gene: TRBV19
j_gene: TRBJ2-7
CDR3nt: TGTGCCAGTAGTGTGGGACAGGACTCCTACGAGCAGTACTTC
CDR3aa: CASSVGQDSYEQYF

abundance: .
d_gene: .
v_gene: TRBV7-6
j_gene: TRBJ2-3
CDR3nt: TGTGCCAGCAGCTTACGGGCCCACGGGGCAGATACGCAGTATTTT
CDR3aa: CASSLRAHGADTQYF

abundance: .
d_gene: .
v_gene: TRBV19
j_gene: TRBJ2-5
CDR3nt: TGTGCCAGTAGTGCCCCGGGGACGGAAGAGACCCAGTACTTC
CDR3aa: CASSAPGTEETQYF

abundance: .
d_gene: .
v_gene: TRBV28
j_gene: TRBJ2-7
CDR3nt: TGTGCCAGCAGTACTCCTCCCGGGACATGGGCCTACGAGCAGTACTTC
CDR3aa: CASSTPPGTWAYEQYF

abundance: .
d_gene: TRBD2
v_gene: TRBV6-5
j_gene: TRBJ2-3
CDR3nt: TGTGTCAGCAGTTACGTGGCTAGCGGGGGGGGTACGCAGTATTTT
CDR3aa: CVSSYVASGGGTQYF

abundance: .
d_gene: TRBD1
v_gene: TRBV7-2
j_gene: TRBJ2-1
CDR3nt: TGTGCCAGCAGCTCGCCGGGACAGGGGTCTGAGCAGTTCTTC
CDR3aa: CASSSPGQGSEQFF

abundance: .
d_gene: TRBD2
v_gene: TRBV9
j_gene: TRBJ2-2
CDR3nt: TGTGCCAGCTCTCCCACGGGGAGCGGGGCCGGGGAGCTGTTTTTT
CDR3aa: CASSPTGSGAGELFF

abundance: .
d_gene: .
v_gene: TRBV27
j_gene: TRBJ2-7
CDR3nt: TGTGCCAGCAGTTTAAGAGGGAGCAACTACGAGCAGTACTTC
CDR3aa: CASSLRGSNYEQYF

abundance: .
d_gene: TRBD1
v_gene: TRBV10-3
j_gene: TRBJ2-7
CDR3nt: TGTGCCATCAGTACTCCTGGGACAGAGGCCTACGAGCAGTACTTC
CDR3aa: CAISTPGTEAYEQYF

abundance: .
d_gene: TRBD2
v_gene: TRBV6-1
j_gene: TRBJ2-7
CDR3nt: TGTGCCAGCAGTGGGACTAGCGAGCTTTCCTACGAGCAGTACTTC
CDR3aa: CASSGTSELSYEQYF

abundance: .
d_gene: TRBD1
v_gene: TRBV6-7
j_gene: TRBJ2-3
CDR3nt: TGTGAGGACAGGGGAAACACAGATACGCAGTATTTT
CDR3aa: CEDRGNTDTQYF

abundance: .
d_gene: .
v_gene: TRBV27
j_gene: TRBJ1-4
CDR3nt: TGTGCCAGCAAGGGAGGGGACGAAAAACTGTTTTTT
CDR3aa: CASKGGDEKLFF

abundance: .
d_gene: TRBD1
v_gene: TRBV7-9
j_gene: TRBJ2-5
CDR3nt: TGTGCCAGCAGCTCGGGACAGAACCAAGAGACCCAGTACTTC
CDR3aa: CASSSGQNQETQYF